This TCR beta chain stems from a study of CXCR3-negative and CXCR3-positive naive CD8 T cells. Overall study findings and caveats: Naive cells with CXCR3 showed TRB CDR3s that were more hydrophobic than those in CXCR3-negative naive cells.

TRB cDNA libraries were made by UMI-labeled 5' RACE. TCRdb re-called the 5' RACE reads and catalogs CDR3 proteins one per entry, DNA excluded. The sample has some 130,000 distinct CDR3 sequences. CDR1 MNHEY and CDR2 SMNVEV come from the germline V gene (reference sequence). The CDR3 covers 13 residues. Worth noting for this clonotype: Its specificity is not known.

Sequenced: naive CXCR3- CD8+ T cells from blood. Noted subset: CD45RO-CCR7+CD27+CD95- naive CD8+ T cells lacking CXCR3 (TNR3-). This sequence was found in a human donor in good health. Some clones in this sample may be carry-over from other donors' samples. The chain uses TRBV27 and TRBJ2-7; TCRdb's assignment of TRBD1 cannot be checked, as there is no DNA. CDR3 region: CASRRQGFYEQYF.